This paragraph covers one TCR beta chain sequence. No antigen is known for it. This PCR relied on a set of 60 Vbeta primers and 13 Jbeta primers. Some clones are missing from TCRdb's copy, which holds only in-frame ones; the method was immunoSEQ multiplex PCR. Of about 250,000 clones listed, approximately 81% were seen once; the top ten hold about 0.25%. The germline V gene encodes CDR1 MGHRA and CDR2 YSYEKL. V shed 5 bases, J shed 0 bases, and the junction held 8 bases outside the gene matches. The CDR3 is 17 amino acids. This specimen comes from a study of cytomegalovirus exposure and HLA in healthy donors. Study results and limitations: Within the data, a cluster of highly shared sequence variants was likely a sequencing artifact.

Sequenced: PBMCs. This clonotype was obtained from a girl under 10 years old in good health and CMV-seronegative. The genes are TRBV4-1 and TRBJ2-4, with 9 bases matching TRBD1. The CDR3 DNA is TGCGCCAGCAGCTCGCCAGGGACAGGGCCAGCCAAAAACATTCAGTACTTC. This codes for CASSSPGTGPAKNIQYF.